A single T cell receptor (beta chain) is shown here with its context. The record originates from a study of blood T cell repertoires in COVID-19. Study context: Material from acute and convalescent COVID-19 was sourced from the United States, Italy and Spain. Sources were T cells, B-cell-depleted T cells, or PBMCs; the material itself was cDNA or gDNA.

V shed 1 base and J shed 7 bases, with 11 bases lying between them. The germline gives CDR1 SGHTA, CDR2 FQGNSA. The CDR3 is made up of 14 amino acids. Some clones are missing from TCRdb's copy, which holds only in-frame ones; the method was immunoSEQ multiplex PCR. Here the sample spans about 240,000 clones, roughly 81% being singletons. This receptor was taken from a man in his forties or fifties with acute or convalescent COVID-19. This rearrangement joins TRBV7-2 to TRBJ1-5; tentatively, D is TRBD1 (5 bases). Sequencing was done on a sample of peripheral blood. The CDR3 spells CASSLVQGGQPQHF. Written as DNA, the CDR3 is TGTGCCAGCAGCTTAGTGCAGGGAGGACAGCCCCAGCATTTT.